This TCR beta chain was captured by sequencing in a study of T cell changes during pregnancy in multiple sclerosis. The assay was immunoSEQ multiplex PCR, and TCRdb's table has in-frame clones only and misses some. The data contain 50,000 or so clones, around 90% of them seen just once; the ten biggest clones take up around 0.25%. The CDR3 loop spans 12 amino acids. V lost 5 bases, J lost 10 bases, and 15 bases lay in between. Germline CDR1 is LNHNV and CDR2 is YYDKDF (reference sequence). The chain uses TRBV15 and TRBJ2-7; D ambiguous. The sequence came from a female donor with multiple sclerosis, enrolled in a pregnancy study. Sample: CD4+ T cells from peripheral blood mononuclear cells, taken in the second trimester of pregnancy. The CDR3 DNA follows: TGTGCCACCAGCGCTCGACACAGAGTCCAGTACTTC. Amino acids: CATSARHRVQYF.